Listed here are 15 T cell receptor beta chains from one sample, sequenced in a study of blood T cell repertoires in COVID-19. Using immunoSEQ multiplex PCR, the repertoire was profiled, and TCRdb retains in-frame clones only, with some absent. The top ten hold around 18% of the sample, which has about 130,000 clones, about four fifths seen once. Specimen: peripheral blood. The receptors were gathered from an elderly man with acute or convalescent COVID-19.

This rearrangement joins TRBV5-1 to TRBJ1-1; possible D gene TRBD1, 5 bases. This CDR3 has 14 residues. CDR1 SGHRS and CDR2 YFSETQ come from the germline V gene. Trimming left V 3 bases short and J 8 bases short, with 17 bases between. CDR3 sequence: CASSSQGEQAEAFF. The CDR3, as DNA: TGCGCCAGCAGCTCCCAGGGTGAGCAGGCGGAAGCTTTCTTT.

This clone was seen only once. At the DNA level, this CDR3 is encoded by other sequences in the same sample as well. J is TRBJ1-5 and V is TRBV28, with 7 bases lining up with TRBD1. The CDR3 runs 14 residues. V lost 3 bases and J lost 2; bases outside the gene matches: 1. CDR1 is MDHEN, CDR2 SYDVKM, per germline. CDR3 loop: CASSFTGGNQPQHF. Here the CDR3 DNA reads TGTGCCAGCAGTTTTACAGGGGGCAATCAGCCCCAGCATTTT.

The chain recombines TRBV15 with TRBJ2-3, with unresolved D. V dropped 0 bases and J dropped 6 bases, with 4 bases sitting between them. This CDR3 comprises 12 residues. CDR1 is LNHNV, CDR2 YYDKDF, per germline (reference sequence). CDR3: CATSRDSDTQYF. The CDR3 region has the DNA TGTGCCACCAGCAGAGATTCGGATACGCAGTATTTT.

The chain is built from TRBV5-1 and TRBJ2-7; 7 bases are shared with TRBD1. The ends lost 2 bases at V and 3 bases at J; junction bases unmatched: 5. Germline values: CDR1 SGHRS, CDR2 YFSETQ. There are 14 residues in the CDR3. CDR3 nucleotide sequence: TGCGCCAGCAGCTTCGGGACAGAGGTCTACGAGCAGTACTTC. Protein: CASSFGTEVYEQYF.

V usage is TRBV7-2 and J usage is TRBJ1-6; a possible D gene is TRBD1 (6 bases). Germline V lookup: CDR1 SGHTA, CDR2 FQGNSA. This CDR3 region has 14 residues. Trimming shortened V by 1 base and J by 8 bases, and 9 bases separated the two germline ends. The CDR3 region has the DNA TGTGCCAGCAGCTTAGGGGGGGGCTATTCACCCCTCCACTTT. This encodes CASSLGGGYSPLHF. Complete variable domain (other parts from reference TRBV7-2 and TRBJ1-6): GAGVSQSPSNKVTEKGKDVELRCDPISGHTALYWYRQSLGQGLEFLIYFQGNSAPDKSGLPSDRFSAERTGGSVSTLTIQRTQQEDSAVYLCASSLGGGYSPLHFGNGTRLTVT.

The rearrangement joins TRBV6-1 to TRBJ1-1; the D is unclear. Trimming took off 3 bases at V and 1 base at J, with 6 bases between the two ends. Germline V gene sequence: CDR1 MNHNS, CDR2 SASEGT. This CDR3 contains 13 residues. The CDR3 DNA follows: TGTGCCAGCAGTGACAGTCAGAACACTGAAGCTTTCTTT. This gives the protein CASSDSQNTEAFF.

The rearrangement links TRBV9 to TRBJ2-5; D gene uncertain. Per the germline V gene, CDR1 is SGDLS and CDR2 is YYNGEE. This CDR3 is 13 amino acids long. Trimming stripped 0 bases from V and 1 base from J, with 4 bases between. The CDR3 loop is CASSVAIQETQYF. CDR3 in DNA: TGTGCCAGCAGCGTAGCTATCCAAGAGACCCAGTACTTC.

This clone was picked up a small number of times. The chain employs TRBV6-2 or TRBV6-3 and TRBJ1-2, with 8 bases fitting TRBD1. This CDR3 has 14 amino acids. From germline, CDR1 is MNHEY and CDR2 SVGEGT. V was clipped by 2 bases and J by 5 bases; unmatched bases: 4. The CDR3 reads CASSYTGTGYGYTF. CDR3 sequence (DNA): TGTGCCAGCAGTTACACCGGGACAGGTTATGGCTACACCTTC.

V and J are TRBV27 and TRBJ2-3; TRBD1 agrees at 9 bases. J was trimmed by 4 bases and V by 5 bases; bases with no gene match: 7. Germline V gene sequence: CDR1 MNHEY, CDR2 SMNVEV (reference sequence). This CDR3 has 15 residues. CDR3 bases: TGTGCCAGCAGTATAACAGGGGGCCCTGCAGATACGCAGTATTTT. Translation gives CASSITGGPADTQYF.

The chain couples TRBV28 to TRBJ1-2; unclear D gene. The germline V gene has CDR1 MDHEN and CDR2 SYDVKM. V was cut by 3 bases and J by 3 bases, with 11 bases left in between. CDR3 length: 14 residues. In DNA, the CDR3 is TGTGCCAGCAGTTTGGCAGGAAGGTACTATGGCTACACCTTC. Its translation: CASSLAGRYYGYTF.

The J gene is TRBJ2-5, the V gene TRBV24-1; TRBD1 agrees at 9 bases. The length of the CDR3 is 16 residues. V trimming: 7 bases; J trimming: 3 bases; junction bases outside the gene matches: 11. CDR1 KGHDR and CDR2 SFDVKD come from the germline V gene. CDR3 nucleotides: TGTGCCACCAGCAAACAGGGGGCGTCGGCGGAAGAGACCCAGTACTTC. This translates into CATSKQGASAEETQYF.

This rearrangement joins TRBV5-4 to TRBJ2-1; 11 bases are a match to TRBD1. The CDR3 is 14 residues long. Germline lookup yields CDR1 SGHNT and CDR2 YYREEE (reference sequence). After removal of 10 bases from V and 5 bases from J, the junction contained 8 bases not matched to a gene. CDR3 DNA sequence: TGTGCCTGTCGGACAGGGGGCGTCCACAATGAGCAGTTCTTC. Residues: CACRTGGVHNEQFF.

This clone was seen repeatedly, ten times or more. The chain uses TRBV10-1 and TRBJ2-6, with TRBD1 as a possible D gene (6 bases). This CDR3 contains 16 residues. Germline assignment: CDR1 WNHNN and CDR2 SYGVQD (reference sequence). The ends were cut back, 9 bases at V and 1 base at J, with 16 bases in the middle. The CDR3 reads CARTTGTPSGANVLTF. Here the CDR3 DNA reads TGCGCCAGAACTACCGGGACACCGTCTGGGGCCAACGTCCTGACTTTC.

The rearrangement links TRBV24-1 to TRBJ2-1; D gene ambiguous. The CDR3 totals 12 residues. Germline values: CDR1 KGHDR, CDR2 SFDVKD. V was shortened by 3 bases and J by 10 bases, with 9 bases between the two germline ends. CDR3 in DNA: TGTGCCACCAGTGATGAAACCCGGGAGCAGTTCTTC. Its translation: CATSDETREQFF.

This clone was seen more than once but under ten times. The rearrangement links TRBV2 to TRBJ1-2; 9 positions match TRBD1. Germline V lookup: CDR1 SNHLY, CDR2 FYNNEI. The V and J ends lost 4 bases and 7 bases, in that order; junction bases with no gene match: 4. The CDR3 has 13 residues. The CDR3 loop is CASSVQGASGYTF. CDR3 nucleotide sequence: TGTGCCAGCAGTGTACAGGGGGCCAGTGGCTACACCTTC. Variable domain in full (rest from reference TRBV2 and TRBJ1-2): EPEVTQTPSHQVTQMGQEVILRCVPISNHLYFYWYRQILGQKVEFLVSFYNNEISEKSEIFDDQFSVERPDGSNFTLKIRSTKLEDSAMYFCASSVQGASGYTFGSGTRLTVV.